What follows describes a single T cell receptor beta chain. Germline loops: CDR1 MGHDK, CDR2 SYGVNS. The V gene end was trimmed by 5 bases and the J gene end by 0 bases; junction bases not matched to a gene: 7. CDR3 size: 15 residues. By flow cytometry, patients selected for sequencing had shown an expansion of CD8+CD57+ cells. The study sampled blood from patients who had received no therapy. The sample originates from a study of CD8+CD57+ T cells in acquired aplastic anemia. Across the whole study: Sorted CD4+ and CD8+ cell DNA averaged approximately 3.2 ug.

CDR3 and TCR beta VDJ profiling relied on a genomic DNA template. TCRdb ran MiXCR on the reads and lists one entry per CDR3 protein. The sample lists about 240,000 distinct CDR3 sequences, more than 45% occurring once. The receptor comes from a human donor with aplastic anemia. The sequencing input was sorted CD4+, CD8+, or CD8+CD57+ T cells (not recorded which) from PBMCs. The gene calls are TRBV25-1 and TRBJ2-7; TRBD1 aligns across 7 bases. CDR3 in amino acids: CASSRQGPSSYEQYF. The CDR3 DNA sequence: TGTGCCAGCAGTCGACAGGGCCCTAGCTCCTACGAGCAGTACTTC.